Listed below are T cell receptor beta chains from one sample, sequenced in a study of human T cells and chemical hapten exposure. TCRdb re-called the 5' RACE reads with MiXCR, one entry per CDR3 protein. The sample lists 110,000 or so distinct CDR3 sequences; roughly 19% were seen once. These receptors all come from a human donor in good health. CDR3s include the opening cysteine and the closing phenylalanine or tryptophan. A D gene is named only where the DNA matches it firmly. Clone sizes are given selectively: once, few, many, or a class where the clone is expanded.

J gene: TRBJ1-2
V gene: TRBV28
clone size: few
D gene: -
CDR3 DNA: TGTGCCAGCAGTCGCCCCAGGGCTAACTATGGCTACACCTTC
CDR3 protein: CASSRPRANYGYTF

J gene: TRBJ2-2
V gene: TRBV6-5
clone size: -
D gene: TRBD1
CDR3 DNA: TGTGCCAGTCGACAGGGTCGGACCGGGGAGCTGTTTTTT
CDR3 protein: CASRQGRTGELFF

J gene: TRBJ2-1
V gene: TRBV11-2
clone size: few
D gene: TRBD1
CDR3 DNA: TGTGCCAGCAGCCCCTCCAGACAGGGGCGAAATGAGCAGTTCTTC
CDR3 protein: CASSPSRQGRNEQFF

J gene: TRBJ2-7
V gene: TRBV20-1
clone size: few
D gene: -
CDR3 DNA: TGCAGGGTCCTCGGGTCCGAGCAGTACTTC
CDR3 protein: CRVLGSEQYF

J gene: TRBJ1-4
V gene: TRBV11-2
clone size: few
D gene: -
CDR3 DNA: TGTGCCAGCAGCTTAGGGCGCGGCACTAATGAAAAACTGTTTTTT
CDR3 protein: CASSLGRGTNEKLFF

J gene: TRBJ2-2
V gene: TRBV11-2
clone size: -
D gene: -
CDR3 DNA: TGTGCCAGCAGCTCTATTCGCACCGGGGAGCTGTTTTTT
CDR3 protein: CASSSIRTGELFF

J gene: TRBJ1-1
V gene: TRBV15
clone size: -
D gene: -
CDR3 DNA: TGTGCCACCAGCATTGACAGGAGGTCGAACACTGAAGCTTTCTTT
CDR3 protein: CATSIDRRSNTEAFF

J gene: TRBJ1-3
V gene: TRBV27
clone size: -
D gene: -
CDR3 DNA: TGTGCCAGCAGTCTACAGGGTCGTGGCGGAAACACCATATATTTT
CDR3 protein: CASSLQGRGGNTIYF

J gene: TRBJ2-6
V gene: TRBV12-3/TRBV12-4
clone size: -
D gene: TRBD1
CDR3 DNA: TGTGCCAGCAGCATGACAGGGGGGTCTGGGGCCAACGTCCTGACTTTC
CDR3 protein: CASSMTGGSGANVLTF

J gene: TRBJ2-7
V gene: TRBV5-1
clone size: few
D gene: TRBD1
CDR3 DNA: TGCGCCAGCAGCTACCAGGGACAGCCCCACGACGAGCAGTACTTC
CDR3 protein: CASSYQGQPHDEQYF

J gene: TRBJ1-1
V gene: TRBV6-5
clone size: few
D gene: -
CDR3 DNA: TGTGCCAGCAGTTACGGGCTACCCGACACTGAAGCTTTCTTT
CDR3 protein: CASSYGLPDTEAFF

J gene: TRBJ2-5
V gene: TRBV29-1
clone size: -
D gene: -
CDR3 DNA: TGCAGCGTTGAAGGCCGGGACCAAGAGACCCAGTACTTC
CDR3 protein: CSVEGRDQETQYF

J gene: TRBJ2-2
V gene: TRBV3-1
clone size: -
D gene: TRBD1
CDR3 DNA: TGTGCCAGCAGCAGCGGTCCCCAACAGGGGCCCCTGAACACCGGGGAGCTGTTTTTT
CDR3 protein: CASSSGPQQGPLNTGELFF

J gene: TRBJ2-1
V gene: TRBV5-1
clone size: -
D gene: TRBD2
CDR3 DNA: TGCGCCAGCAGTCCCATCGGAGCGGGAGGTCGCAATGAGCAGTTCTTC
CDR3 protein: CASSPIGAGGRNEQFF

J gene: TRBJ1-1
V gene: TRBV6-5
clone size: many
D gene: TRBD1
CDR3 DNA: TGTGCCAGCAGGTACAGGGGTAACACTGAAGCTTTCTTT
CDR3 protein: CASRYRGNTEAFF

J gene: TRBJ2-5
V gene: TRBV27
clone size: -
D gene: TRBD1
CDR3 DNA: TGTGCCAGCAATTTCAAACAAGGGACAGGGGCCCCTCTAGGGTTCCAAGAGACCCAGTACTTC
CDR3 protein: CASNFKQGTGAPLGFQETQYF

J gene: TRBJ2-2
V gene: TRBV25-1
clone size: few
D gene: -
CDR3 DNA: TGTGCCAGCAGTCCTACAGGGACTCCCGGGGAGCTGTTTTTT
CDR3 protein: CASSPTGTPGELFF

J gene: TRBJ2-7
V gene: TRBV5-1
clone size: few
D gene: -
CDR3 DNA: TGCGCCAGCAGCTTGGGCGAGGCAGGGACCCACGAGCAGTACTTC
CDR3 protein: CASSLGEAGTHEQYF

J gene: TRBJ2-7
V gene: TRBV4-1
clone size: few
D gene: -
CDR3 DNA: TGCGCCAGCAGCCAAGTGATCAACCCGCCCCCACGGCAGTACTTC
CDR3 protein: CASSQVINPPPRQYF

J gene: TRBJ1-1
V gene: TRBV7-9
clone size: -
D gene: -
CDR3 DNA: TGTGCCAGCAGCTTTGGACAGACCAACACTGAAGCTTTCTTT
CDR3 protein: CASSFGQTNTEAFF

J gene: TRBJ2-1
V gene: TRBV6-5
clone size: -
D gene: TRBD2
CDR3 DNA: TGTGCCAGCAAAGTTGCTAGCGGGAGCTATGAGCAGTTCTTC
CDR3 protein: CASKVASGSYEQFF

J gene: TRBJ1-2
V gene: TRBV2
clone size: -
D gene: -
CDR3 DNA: TGTGCCAGCAGTGAAGTGGGGCTCCATGGCTACACCTTC
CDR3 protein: CASSEVGLHGYTF

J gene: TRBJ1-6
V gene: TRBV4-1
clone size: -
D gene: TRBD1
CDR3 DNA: TGCGCCAGCAGCCAAGGAATGACAGGGGCGGCAATTTCACCCCTCCACTTT
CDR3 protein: CASSQGMTGAAISPLHF

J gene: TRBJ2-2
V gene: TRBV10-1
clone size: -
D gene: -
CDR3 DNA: TGCGCCAGCAGGGGCCAGAAAGGTTCCGGGGAGCTGTTTTTT
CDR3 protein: CASRGQKGSGELFF

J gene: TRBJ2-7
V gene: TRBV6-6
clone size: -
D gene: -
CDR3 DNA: TGTGCCAGCAGTTATGGGCAGTTATCCTACGAGCAGTACTTC
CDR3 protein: CASSYGQLSYEQYF

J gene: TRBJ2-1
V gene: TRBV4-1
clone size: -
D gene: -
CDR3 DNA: TGCGCCAGCAGCCACTTGGGTCCCTACAATGAGCAGTTCTTC
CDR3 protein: CASSHLGPYNEQFF

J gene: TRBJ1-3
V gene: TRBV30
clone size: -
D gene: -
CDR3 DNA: TGTGCCTGGAGTGTCCTCTTTCCTGGAAACACCATATATTTT
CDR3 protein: CAWSVLFPGNTIYF

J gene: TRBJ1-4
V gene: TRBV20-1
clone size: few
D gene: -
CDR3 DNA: TGCAGTGCTATAGCAACTAATGAAAAACTGTTTTTT
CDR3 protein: CSAIATNEKLFF

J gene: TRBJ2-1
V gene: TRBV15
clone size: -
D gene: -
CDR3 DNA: TGTGCCACCAGCAGAGTCTTGGCCACCTACAATGAGCAGTTCTTC
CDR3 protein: CATSRVLATYNEQFF

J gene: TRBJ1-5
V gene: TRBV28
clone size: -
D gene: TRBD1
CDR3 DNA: TGTGCCAGCATCCCGACCGGGACAGGGTATAGTCAGCCCCAGCATTTT
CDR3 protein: CASIPTGTGYSQPQHF

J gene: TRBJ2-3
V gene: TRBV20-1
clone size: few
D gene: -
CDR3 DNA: TGCAGTGCTAGCTCACACTTAGGCACAGATACGCAGTATTTT
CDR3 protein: CSASSHLGTDTQYF

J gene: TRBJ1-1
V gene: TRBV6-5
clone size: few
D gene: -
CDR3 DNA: TGTGCCAGCAGTTACGGGACACTGAACACTGAAGCTTTCTTT
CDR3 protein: CASSYGTLNTEAFF

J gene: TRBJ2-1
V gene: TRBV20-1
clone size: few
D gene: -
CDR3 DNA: TGCAGTGCCTCCTCGACGGGACGGCTCCGACTAGGGAATGAGCAGTTCTTC
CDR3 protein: CSASSTGRLRLGNEQFF

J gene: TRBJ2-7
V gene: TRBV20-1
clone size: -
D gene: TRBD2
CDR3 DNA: TGCAGTGCTTCACTAGCGGGCCTATACGAGCAGTACTTC
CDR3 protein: CSASLAGLYEQYF

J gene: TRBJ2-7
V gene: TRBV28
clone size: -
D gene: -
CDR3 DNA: TGTGCCAGCAGTTCCGCCGGGTCCCCGAGGGGGTACGAGCAGTACTTC
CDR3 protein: CASSSAGSPRGYEQYF

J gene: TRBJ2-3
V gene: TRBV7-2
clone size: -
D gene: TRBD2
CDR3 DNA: TGTGCCAGCAGCCCGAGGCGGGGCGGGAGGGCAGCAGATACGCAGTATTTT
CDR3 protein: CASSPRRGGRAADTQYF

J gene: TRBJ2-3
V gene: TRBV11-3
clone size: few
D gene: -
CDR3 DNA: TGTGCCAGCAGCTCACAAGGGCATTCCACAGATACGCAGTATTTT
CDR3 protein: CASSSQGHSTDTQYF

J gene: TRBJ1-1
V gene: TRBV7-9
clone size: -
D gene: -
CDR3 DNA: TGTGCCAGCAGCTTAGCGCGGGGGGAAGGGACTGAAGCTTTCTTT
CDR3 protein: CASSLARGEGTEAFF

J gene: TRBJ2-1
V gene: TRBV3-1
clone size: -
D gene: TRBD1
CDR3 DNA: TGTGCCAGCAGCCTAGCAGGGGGCCCGGGAAGAAATGAGCAGTTCTTC
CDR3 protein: CASSLAGGPGRNEQFF

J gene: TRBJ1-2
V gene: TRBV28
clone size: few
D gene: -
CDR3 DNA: TGTGCCAGCAGTCCCTCCCTCGGGACACCGTATGGCTACACCTTC
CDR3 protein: CASSPSLGTPYGYTF

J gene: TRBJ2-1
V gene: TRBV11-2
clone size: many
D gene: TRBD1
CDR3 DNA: TGTGCCTCCAGACAGGGGGTGTCCTACAATGAGCAGTTCTTC
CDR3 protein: CASRQGVSYNEQFF

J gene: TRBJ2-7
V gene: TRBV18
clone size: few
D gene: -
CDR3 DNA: TGTGCCAGCTCACCACCCAGCGGAACCTACGAGCAGTACTTC
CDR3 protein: CASSPPSGTYEQYF

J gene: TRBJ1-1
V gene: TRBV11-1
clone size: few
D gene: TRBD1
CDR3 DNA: TGTGCCAGCAGTTACGACAGGGGGAACGCTGAAGCTTTCTTT
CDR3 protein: CASSYDRGNAEAFF

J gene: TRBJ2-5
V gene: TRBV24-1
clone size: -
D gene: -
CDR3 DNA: TGTGCCACCAGTGATTTCCCCGGGGCCCAGTACTTC
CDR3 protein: CATSDFPGAQYF

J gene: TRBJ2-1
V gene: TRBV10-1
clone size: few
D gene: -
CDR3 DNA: TGCGCCAGCAGTGGAGTTGGGGCCCTACGCCCTACCGAGCAGTTCTTC
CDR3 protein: CASSGVGALRPTEQFF

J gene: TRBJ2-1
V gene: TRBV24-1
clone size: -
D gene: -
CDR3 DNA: TGTGCCACCAGTGATACCACCGGGACACGGAGAAGAGAGGGTTCCTACAATGAGCAGTTCTTC
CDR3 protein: CATSDTTGTRRREGSYNEQFF

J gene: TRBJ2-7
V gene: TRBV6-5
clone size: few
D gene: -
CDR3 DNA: TGTGCCAGCAGAGACTTGACCGGGAGCGAGCAGTACTTC
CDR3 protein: CASRDLTGSEQYF

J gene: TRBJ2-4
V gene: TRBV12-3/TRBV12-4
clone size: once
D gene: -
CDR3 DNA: TGTGCCAGCAGTTTAAGCGAAGTGGTCAAAAACATTCAGTACTTC
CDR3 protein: CASSLSEVVKNIQYF

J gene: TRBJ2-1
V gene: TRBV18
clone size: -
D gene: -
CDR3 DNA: TGTGCCAGCTCACCACCGTCGGTGGCAGGTGAGCAGTTCTTC
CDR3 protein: CASSPPSVAGEQFF

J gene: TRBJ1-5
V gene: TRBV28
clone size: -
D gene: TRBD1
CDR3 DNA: TGTGCCAGCAGTTCAGGGGACAGGTTTACCAATCAGCCCCAGCATTTT
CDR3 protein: CASSSGDRFTNQPQHF